The 3 T cell receptor beta chains listed next were all sequenced from one sample in a study of blood T cell repertoires in COVID-19. This table comes from immunoSEQ multiplex PCR, and its TCRdb copy is limited to in-frame clones, with some not included. The sample holds 98,000 or so clones, about 89% seen once. The sequencing sample was made of peripheral blood. All receptors come from a man in his fifties or sixties with acute or convalescent COVID-19.

The chain recombines TRBV18 with TRBJ2-5, with 8 bases matching TRBD1. Germline V gene lookup returns CDR1 KGHSH and CDR2 LQKENI. The CDR3 has 15 residues. J gave up 5 bases and V 3 bases, and 8 bases lay outside the gene matches. The CDR3 loop is CASSPRGQGEETQYF. For the CDR3, the DNA is TGTGCCAGCTCACCGCGAGGACAGGGTGAGGAGACCCAGTACTTC.

V gene TRBV10-2 combines with J gene TRBJ1-2; D may be TRBD1 (5 bases). Germline-derived CDR1 and CDR2 are WSHSY and SAAADI. Trimming left V 6 bases short and J 0 bases short, with 11 bases between. The CDR3 consists of 14 residues. CDR3 loop: CASSPGPSNYGYTF. The DNA of the CDR3 is TGCGCCAGCAGCCCAGGGCCCTCTAACTATGGCTACACCTTC.

This clone was seen just once. Here the CDR3 reads CASSNQAGLGRYEQYF. For the CDR3, the DNA is TGTGCCAGCAGTAACCAGGCGGGGCTGGGGAGGTACGAGCAGTACTTC. V and J are TRBV28 and TRBJ2-7, with D possibly matching TRBD2 (6 bases). Germline V lookup: CDR1 MDHEN, CDR2 SYDVKM. This CDR3 has 16 residues. V lost 5 bases and J 4 bases, leaving 21 bases between the germline ends.